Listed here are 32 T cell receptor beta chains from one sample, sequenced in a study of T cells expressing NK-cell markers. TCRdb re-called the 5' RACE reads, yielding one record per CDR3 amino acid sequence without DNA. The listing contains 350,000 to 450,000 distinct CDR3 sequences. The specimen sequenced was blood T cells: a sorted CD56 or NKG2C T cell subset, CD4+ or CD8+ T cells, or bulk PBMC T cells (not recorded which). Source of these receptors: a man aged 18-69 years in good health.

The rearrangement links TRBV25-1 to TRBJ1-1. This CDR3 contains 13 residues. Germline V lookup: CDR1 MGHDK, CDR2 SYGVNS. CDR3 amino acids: CASSIRRNTEAFF.

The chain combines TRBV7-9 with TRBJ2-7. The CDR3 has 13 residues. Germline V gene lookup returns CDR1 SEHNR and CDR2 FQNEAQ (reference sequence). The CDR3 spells CASSLRERYEQYF.

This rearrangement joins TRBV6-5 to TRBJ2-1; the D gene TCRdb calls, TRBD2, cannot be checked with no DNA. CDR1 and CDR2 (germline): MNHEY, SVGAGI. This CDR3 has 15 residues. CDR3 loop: CASSYIAGGPNEQFF.

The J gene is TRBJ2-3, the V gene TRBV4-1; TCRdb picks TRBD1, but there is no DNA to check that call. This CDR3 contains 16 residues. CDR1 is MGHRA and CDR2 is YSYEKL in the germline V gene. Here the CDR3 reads CASSRSDRVSADTQYF.

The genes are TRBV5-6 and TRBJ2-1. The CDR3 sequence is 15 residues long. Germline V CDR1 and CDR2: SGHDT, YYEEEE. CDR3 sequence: CASTPEPRLVREQFF.

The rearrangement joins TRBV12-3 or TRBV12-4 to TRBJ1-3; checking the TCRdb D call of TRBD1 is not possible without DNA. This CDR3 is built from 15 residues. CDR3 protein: CASRSTGTGRNTIYF.

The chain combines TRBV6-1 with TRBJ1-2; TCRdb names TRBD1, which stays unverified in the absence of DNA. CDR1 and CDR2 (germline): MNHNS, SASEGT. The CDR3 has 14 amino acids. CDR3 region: CASSQGQLSYGYTF.

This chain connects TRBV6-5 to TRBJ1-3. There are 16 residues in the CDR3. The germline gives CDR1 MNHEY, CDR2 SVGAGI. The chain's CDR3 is CASSYGQKSSGNTIYF.

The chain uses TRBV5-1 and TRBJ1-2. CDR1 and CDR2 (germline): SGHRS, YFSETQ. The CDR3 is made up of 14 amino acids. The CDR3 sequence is CASSLGTEATSYTF.

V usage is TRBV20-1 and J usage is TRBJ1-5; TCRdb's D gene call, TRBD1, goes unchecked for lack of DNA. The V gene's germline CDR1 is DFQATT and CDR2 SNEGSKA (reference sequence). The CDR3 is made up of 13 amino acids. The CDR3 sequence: CSAGRGRLQPQHF.

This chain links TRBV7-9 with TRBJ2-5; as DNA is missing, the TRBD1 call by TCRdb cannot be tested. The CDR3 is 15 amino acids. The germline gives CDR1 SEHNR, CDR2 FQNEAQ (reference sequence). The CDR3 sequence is CASSSQTGGGETQYF. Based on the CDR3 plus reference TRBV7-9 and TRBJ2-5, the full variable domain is DTGVSQNPRHKITKRGQNVTFRCDPISEHNRLYWYRQTLGQGPEFLTYFQNEAQLEKSRLLSDRFSAERPKGSFSTLEIQRTEQGDSAMYLCASSSQTGGGETQYFGPGTRLLVL.

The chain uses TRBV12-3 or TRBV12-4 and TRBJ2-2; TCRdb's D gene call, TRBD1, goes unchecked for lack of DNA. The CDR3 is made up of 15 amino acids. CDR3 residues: CATRGAGRNTGELFF.

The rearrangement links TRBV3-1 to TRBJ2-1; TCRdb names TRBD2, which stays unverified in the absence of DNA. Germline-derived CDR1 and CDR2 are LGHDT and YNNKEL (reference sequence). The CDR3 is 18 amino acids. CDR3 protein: CASSRRLAGAQSLNEQFF.

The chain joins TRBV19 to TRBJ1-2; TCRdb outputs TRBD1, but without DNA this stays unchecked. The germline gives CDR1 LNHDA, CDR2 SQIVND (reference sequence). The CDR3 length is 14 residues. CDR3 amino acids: CASTTAAGGYGYTF.

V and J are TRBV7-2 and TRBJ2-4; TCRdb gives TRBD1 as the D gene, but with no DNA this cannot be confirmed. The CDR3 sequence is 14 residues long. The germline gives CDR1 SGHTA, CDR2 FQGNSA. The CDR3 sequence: CASSLAGGSNIQYF.

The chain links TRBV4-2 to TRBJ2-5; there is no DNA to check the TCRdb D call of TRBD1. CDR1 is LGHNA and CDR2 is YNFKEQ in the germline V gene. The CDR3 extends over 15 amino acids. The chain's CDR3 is CASSHGQGAEETQYF.

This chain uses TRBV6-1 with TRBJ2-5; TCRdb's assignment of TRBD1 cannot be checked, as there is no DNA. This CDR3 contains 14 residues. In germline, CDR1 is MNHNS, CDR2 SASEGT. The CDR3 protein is CASSPGGQGKTQYF.

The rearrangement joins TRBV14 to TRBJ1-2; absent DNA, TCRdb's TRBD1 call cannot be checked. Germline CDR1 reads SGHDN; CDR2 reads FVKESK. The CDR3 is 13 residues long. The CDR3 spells CASSTRVNYGYTF.

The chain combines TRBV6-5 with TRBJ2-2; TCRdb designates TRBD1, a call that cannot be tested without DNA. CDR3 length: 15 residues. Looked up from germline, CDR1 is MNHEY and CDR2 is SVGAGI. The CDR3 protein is CASSFAGARTGELFF.

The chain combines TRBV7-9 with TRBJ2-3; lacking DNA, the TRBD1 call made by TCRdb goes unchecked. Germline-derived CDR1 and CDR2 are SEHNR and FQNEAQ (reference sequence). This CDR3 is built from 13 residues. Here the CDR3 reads CASSSTGGNTQYF.

The CDR3 sequence is CASSPAYGGVYEQYF. The chain uses TRBV5-1 and TRBJ2-7; TCRdb returns TRBD1, unconfirmable since there is no DNA. The CDR3 runs 15 residues. The germline CDR1 and CDR2 sequences are SGHRS and YFSETQ.

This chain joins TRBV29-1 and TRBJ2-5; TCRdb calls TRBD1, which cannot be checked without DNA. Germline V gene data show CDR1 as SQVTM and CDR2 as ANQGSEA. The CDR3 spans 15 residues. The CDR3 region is CSVESTRGSQETQYF.

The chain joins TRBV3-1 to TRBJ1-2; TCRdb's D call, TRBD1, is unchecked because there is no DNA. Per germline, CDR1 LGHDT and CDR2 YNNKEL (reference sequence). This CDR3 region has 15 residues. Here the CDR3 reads CASSRQGRANYGYTF.

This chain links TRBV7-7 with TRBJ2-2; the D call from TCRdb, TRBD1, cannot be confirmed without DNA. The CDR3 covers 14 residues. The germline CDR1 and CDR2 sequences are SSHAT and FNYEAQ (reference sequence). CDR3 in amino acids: CASSRQSNTGELFF.

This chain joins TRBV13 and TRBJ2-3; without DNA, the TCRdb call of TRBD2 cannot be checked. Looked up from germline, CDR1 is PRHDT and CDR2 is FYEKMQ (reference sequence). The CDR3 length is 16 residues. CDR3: CASSLARLAATDTQYF. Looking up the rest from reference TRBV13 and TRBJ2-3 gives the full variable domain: AAGVIQSPRHLIKEKRETATLKCYPIPRHDTVYWYQQGPGQDPQFLISFYEKMQSDKGSIPDRFSAQQFSDYHSELNMSSLELGDSALYFCASSLARLAATDTQYFGPGTRLTVL.

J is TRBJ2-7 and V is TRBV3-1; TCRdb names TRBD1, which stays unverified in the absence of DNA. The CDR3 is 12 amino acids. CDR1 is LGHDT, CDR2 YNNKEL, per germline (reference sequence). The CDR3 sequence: CASSPRQGLQYF.

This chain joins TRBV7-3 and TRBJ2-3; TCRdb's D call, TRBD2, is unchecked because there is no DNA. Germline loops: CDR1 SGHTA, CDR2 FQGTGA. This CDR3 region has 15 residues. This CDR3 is CASSPLAGITDTQYF.

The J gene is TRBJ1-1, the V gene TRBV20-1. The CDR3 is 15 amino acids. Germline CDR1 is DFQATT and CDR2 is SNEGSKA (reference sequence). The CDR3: CSAREGNPSNTEAFF.

The CDR3 here is CASSIEVGLSAEQFF. This chain uses TRBV19 with TRBJ2-1; there is no DNA to check the TCRdb D call of TRBD1. In germline, CDR1 is LNHDA, CDR2 SQIVND (reference sequence). There are 15 residues in the CDR3.

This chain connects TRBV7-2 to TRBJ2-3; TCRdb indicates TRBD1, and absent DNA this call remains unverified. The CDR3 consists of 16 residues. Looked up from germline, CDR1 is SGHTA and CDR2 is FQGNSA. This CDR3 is CASSFRTGASTDTQYF.

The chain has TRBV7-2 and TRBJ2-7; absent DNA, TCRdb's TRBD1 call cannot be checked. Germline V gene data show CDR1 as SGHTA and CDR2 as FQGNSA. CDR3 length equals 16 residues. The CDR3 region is CASSFSGTPVSYEQYF.

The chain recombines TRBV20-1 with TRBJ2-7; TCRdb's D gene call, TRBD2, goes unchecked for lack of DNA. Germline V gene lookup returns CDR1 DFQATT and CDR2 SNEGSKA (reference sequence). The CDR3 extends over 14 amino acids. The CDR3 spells CSAIGTSGVDEQYF.